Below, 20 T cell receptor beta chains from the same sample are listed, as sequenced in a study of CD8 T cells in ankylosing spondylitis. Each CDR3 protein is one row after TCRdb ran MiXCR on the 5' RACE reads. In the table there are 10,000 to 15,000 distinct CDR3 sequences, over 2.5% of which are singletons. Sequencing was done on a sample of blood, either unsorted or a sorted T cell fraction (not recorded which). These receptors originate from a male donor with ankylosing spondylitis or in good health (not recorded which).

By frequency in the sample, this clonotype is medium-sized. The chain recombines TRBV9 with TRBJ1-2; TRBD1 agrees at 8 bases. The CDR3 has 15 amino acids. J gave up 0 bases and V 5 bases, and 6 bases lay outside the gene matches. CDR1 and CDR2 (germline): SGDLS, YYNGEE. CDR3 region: CASRSGQATNYGYTF. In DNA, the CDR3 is TGTGCCAGCAGGTCGGGACAGGCGACTAACTATGGCTACACCTTC.

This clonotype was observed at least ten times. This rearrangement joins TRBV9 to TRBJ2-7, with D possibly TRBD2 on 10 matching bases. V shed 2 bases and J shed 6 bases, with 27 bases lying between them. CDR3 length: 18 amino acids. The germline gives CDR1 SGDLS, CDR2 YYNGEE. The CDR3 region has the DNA TGTGCCAGCAGCGTGGTTCCGGGACAGGGTCTAGCGGGGGCCGAGCAGTACTTC. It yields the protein CASSVVPGQGLAGAEQYF.

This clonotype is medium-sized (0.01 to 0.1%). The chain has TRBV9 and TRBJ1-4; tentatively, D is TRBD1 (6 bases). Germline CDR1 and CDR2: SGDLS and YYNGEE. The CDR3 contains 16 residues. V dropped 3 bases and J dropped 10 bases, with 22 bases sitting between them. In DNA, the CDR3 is TGTGCCAGCAGCGCGGGACAACCTCCCTCCGGTGGAAAACTGTTTTTT. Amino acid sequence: CASSAGQPPSGGKLFF.

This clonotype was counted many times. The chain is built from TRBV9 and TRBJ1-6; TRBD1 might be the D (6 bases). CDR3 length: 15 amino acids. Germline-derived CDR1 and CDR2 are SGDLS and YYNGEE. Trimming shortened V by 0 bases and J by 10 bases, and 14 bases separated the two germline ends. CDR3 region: CASSVVGGGGSPLHF. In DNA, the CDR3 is TGTGCCAGCAGCGTAGTCGGAGGAGGGGGATCACCCCTCCACTTT. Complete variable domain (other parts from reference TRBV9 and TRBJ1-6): DSGVTQTPKHLITATGQRVTLRCSPRSGDLSVYWYQQSLDQGLQFLIQYYNGEERAKGNILERFSAQQFPDLHSELNLSSLELGDSALYFCASSVVGGGGSPLHFGNGTRLTVT.

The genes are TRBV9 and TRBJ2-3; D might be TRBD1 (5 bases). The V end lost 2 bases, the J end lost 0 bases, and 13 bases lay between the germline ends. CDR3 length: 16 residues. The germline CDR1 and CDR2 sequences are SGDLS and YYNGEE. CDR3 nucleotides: TGTGCCAGCAGCGTTCAGCCCGACAGCAGCACAGATACGCAGTATTTT. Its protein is CASSVQPDSSTDTQYF.

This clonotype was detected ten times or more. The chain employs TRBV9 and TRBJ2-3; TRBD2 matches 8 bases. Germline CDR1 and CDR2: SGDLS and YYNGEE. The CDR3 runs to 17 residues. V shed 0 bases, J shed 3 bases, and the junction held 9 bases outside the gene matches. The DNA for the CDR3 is TGTGCCAGCAGCGTAGCGGGGGGGGTTTCGGGGACAGATACGCAGTATTTT. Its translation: CASSVAGGVSGTDTQYF.

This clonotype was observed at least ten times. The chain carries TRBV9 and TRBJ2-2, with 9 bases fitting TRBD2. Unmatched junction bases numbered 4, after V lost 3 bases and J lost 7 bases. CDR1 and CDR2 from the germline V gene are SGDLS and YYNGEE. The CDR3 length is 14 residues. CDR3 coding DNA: TGTGCCAGCAGCGAGACTAGCGGTGGCGGGGAGCTGTTTTTT. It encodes CASSETSGGGELFF.

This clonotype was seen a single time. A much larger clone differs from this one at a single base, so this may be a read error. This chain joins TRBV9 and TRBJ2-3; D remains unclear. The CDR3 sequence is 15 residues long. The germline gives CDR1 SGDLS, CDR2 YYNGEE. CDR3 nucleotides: TGTACCAGCAGCGTACCCGGGCCGGGCTCAGATACGCAGTATTTT. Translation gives CTSSVPGPGSDTQYF.

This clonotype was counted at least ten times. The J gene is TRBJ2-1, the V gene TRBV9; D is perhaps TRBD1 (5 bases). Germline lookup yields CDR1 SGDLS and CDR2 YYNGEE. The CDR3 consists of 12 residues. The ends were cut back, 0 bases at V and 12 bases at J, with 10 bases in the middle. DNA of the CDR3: TGTGCCAGCAGCGTAGAGGGGCGAACGCAGTTCTTC. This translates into CASSVEGRTQFF.

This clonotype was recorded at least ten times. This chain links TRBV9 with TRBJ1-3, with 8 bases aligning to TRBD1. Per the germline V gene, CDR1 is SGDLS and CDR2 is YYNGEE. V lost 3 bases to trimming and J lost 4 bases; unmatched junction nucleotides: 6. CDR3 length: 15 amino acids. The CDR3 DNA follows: TGTGCCAGCAGCGCGCCGACAGGGGCGGGAAACACCATATATTTT. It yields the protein CASSAPTGAGNTIYF.

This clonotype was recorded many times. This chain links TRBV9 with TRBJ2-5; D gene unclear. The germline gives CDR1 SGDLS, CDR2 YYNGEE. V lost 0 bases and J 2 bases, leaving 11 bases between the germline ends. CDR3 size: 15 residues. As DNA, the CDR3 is TGTGCCAGCAGCGTAGATCCCTGGGATCAAGAGACCCAGTACTTC. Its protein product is CASSVDPWDQETQYF. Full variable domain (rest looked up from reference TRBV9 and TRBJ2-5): DSGVTQTPKHLITATGQRVTLRCSPRSGDLSVYWYQQSLDQGLQFLIQYYNGEERAKGNILERFSAQQFPDLHSELNLSSLELGDSALYFCASSVDPWDQETQYFGPGTRLLVL.

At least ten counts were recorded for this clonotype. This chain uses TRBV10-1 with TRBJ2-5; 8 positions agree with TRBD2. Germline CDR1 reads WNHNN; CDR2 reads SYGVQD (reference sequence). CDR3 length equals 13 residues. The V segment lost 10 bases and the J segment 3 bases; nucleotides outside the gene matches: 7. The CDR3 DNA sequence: TGCGCCACTCCCGGGAGGGTGGAAGAGACCCAGTACTTC. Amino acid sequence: CATPGRVEETQYF.

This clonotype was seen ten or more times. The CDR3 loop reads CASRPDRASQETQYF. The CDR3 coding sequence is TGTGCCAGCAGACCCGACAGGGCCTCCCAAGAGACCCAGTACTTC. The V gene is TRBV6-1, the J gene TRBJ2-5; 7 bases align to TRBD1. V shed 6 bases, J shed 1 base, and the junction held 8 bases outside the gene matches. Germline V CDR1 and CDR2: MNHNS, SASEGT. The CDR3 spans 15 residues.

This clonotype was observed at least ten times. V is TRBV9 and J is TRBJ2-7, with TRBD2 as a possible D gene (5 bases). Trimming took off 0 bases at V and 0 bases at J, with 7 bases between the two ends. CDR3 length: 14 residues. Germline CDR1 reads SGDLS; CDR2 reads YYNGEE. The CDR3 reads CASSVDEGSYEQYF. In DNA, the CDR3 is TGTGCCAGCAGCGTAGACGAGGGCTCCTACGAGCAGTACTTC.

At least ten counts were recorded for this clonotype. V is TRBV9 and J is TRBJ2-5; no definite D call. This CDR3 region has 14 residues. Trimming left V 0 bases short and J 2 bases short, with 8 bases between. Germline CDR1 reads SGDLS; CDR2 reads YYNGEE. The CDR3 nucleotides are TGTGCCAGCAGCGTAGGGCCGGATCAAGAGACCCAGTACTTC. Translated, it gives CASSVGPDQETQYF. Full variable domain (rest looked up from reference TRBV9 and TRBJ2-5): DSGVTQTPKHLITATGQRVTLRCSPRSGDLSVYWYQQSLDQGLQFLIQYYNGEERAKGNILERFSAQQFPDLHSELNLSSLELGDSALYFCASSVGPDQETQYFGPGTRLLVL.

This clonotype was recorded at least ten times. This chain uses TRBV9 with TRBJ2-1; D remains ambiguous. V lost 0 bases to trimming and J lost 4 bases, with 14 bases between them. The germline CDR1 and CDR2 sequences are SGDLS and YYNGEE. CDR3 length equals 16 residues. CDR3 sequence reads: CASSVEVRLRYNEQFF. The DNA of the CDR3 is TGTGCCAGCAGCGTAGAAGTACGACTTCGGTACAATGAGCAGTTCTTC. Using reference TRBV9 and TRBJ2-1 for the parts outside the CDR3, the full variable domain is DSGVTQTPKHLITATGQRVTLRCSPRSGDLSVYWYQQSLDQGLQFLIQYYNGEERAKGNILERFSAQQFPDLHSELNLSSLELGDSALYFCASSVEVRLRYNEQFFGPGTRLTVL.

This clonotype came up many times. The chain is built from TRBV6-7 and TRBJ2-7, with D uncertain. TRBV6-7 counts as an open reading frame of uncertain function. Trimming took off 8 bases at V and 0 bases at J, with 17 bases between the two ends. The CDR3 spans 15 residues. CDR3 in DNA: TGTGCCAGCCTCGACGCCGCCAAAGGCTCCTACGAGCAGTACTTC. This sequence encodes CASLDAAKGSYEQYF.

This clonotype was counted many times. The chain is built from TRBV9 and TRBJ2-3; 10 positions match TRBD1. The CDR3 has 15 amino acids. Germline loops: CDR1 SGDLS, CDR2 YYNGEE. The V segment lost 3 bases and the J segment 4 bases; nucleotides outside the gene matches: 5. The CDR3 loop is CASSETGGLADTQYF. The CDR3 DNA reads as TGTGCCAGCAGCGAGACAGGGGGCTTGGCAGATACGCAGTATTTT.

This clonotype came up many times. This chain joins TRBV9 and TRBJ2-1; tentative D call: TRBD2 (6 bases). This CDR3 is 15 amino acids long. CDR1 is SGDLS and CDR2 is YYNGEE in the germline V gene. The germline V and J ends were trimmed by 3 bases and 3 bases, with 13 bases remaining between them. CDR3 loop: CASSAGLGLYNEQFF. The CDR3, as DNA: TGTGCCAGCAGCGCTGGCCTGGGACTCTACAATGAGCAGTTCTTC.

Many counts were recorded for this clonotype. The DNA for the CDR3 is TGTGCCAGCAGCCTCCGACAGGCGGCTGGCGGGGAGCTGTTTTTT. Encoded protein: CASSLRQAAGGELFF. The V gene is TRBV9, the J gene TRBJ2-2; the D gene is possibly TRBD1 (6 bases). In germline, CDR1 is SGDLS, CDR2 YYNGEE. The V gene lost 4 bases and the J gene lost 7 bases, with 17 bases spanning the gap. The CDR3 length is 15 residues. Drawing the rest from reference TRBV9 and TRBJ2-2, the complete variable domain is DSGVTQTPKHLITATGQRVTLRCSPRSGDLSVYWYQQSLDQGLQFLIQYYNGEERAKGNILERFSAQQFPDLHSELNLSSLELGDSALYFCASSLRQAAGGELFFGEGSRLTVL.